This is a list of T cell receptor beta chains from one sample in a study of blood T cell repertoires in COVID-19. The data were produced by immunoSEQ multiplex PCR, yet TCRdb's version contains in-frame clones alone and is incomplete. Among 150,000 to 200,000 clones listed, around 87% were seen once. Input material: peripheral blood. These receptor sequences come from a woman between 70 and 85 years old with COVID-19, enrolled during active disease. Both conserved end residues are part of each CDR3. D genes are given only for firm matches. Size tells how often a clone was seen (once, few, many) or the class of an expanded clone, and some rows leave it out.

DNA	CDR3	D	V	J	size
TGTGCCAGCAGTTACTCAGGGGCTGCGGGGGAAAAACTGTTTTTT	CASSYSGAAGEKLFF	.	TRBV6-5	TRBJ1-4	few
TGTGCCAGCAGCCCACGGAGGGGCCGGTACGAGCAGTACTTC	CASSPRRGRYEQYF	.	TRBV7-2	TRBJ2-7	.
TGTGCCAGCAGTGAATTCTTTGCGGACAATCGTAACTATGGCTACACCTTC	CASSEFFADNRNYGYTF	.	TRBV2	TRBJ1-2	.
TGTGCCAGTAGTCCGTCTAGCGGAGCTTTTTACGAGCAGTACTTC	CASSPSSGAFYEQYF	TRBD2	TRBV19	TRBJ2-7	.
TGTGCCAGCAGGGTGGCAACAGGGGGCAAGTCCTACGAGCAGTACTTC	CASRVATGGKSYEQYF	TRBD1	TRBV2	TRBJ2-7	.
TGTGCCAGCAGTGAAGCCGGGACAGGTTATTCACCCCTCCACTTT	CASSEAGTGYSPLHF	TRBD1	TRBV6-1	TRBJ1-6	.
TGTGCCAGTAGTATGTCCAGGGGTGGAAACACCATATATTTT	CASSMSRGGNTIYF	.	TRBV19	TRBJ1-3	.
TGCGCCAGCAGCTTAAGGACTAGCGGGAGTGTAGATACGCAGTATTTT	CASSLRTSGSVDTQYF	TRBD2	TRBV5-1	TRBJ2-3	.
TGTGCCAGCAGCTTACAGGGGTTGTCCTACAATGAGCAGTTCTTC	CASSLQGLSYNEQFF	.	TRBV7-2	TRBJ2-1	.
TGTGCCAGTAGTACCGACAGTTGGACTGAAGCTTTCTTT	CASSTDSWTEAFF	.	TRBV19	TRBJ1-1	once
TGTGCCAGCAGTTTAATCCTTAACTATGGCTACACCTTC	CASSLILNYGYTF	.	TRBV12-3/TRBV12-4	TRBJ1-2	.
TGTGCCAGTAGTATAGGAGGAGGGTTTGATACCTACGAGCAGTACTTC	CASSIGGGFDTYEQYF	.	TRBV19	TRBJ2-7	.
TGTGCCAGCAGCTTGTTCACTGGGGCCAACGTCCTGACTTTC	CASSLFTGANVLTF	.	TRBV7-9	TRBJ2-6	.
TGCGCCAGCTTCGAGACAGGGCGGGAGACCCAGTACTTC	CASFETGRETQYF	TRBD1	TRBV5-1	TRBJ2-5	.
TGTGCCAGCAGCCAAAGAGGGGGAAACACCATATATTTT	CASSQRGGNTIYF	.	TRBV3-1/TRBV3-2	TRBJ1-3	many
TGTGCCAGCAGTGGTCCCGACAGCTCCATGAACACTGAAGCTTTCTTT	CASSGPDSSMNTEAFF	.	TRBV2	TRBJ1-1	.
TGTGCCAGCAGTCCCCCGGACAGGGCAACTGGCTACACCTTC	CASSPPDRATGYTF	TRBD1	TRBV28	TRBJ1-2	.
TGTGCCAGCAGCCAAGATCACGGGGCGGGAGATAGCACAGATACGCAGTATTTT	CASSQDHGAGDSTDTQYF	TRBD2	TRBV4-2	TRBJ2-3	.
TGTGCCAGCAGTTTAGTGACAGGGGGCCTCTCCTACAATGAGCAGTTCTTC	CASSLVTGGLSYNEQFF	TRBD1	TRBV28	TRBJ2-1	.
TGTGCCATCAGTGAGTCGTGGGGACAGATGATGAACACTGAAGCTTTCTTT	CAISESWGQMMNTEAFF	TRBD1	TRBV10-3	TRBJ1-1	.
TGTGCCAGCAGTCCACAGGGGATAGGCTCTGAAGCTTTCTTT	CASSPQGIGSEAFF	TRBD1	TRBV6-4	TRBJ1-1	.
TGTGCCAGCAGTGTACAGGGGACCGGGGAGCTGTTTTTT	CASSVQGTGELFF	TRBD1	TRBV28	TRBJ2-2	.
TGTGCCAGCAGGTCGCGGGGGGGGTTAGGGACAGATACGCAGTATTTT	CASRSRGGLGTDTQYF	TRBD2	TRBV25-1	TRBJ2-3	.
TGTGCCAGCAGCGCATGGACAGCTATGAACACTGAAGCTTTCTTT	CASSAWTAMNTEAFF	.	TRBV28	TRBJ1-1	.
TGTGCCAGCAGCAACCACGAACGGGGAGCTTTCTTT	CASSNHERGAFF	.	TRBV21-1	TRBJ1-1	.
TGTGCCAGCAGACTACGACAGTCACTTCAGGATCCCCTCCACTTT	CASRLRQSLQDPLHF	.	TRBV6-5	TRBJ1-6	.
TGTGCCACCAGTGACCCTAATACAGGGACCGGGGGGTTTAGGAACATTCAGTACTTC	CATSDPNTGTGGFRNIQYF	.	TRBV24-1	TRBJ2-4	.
TGTGCCAGCAGCGACGACAGGGGGTCATCAACTAATGAAAAACTGTTTTTT	CASSDDRGSSTNEKLFF	TRBD1	TRBV7-6	TRBJ1-4	.
TGTGCCAGCAGCTCACCCGGGACATCCTACGAGCAGTACTTC	CASSSPGTSYEQYF	.	TRBV7-2	TRBJ2-7	.
TGTGCCAGCAGTGATGCGGGAGGGGAGCGCGAGCAGTACTTC	CASSDAGGEREQYF	TRBD2	TRBV6-1	TRBJ2-7	.
TGTGCCAGCTCACTACAGGGGACCACTGAAGCTTTCTTT	CASSLQGTTEAFF	TRBD1	TRBV18	TRBJ1-1	.
TGTGCCAGCAGACGCCGACTAGCTCCCATTCTGGGGCAGTTCTTC	CASRRRLAPILGQFF	TRBD2	TRBV7-4	TRBJ2-1	.
TGTGCCAGCAGCCCCTCCAGGGGGACTTTCTACGAGCAGTACTTC	CASSPSRGTFYEQYF	.	TRBV11-3	TRBJ2-7	once
TGTGCCAGCAGCTTTGCTAGGTCGACCGGGGAGCTGTTTTTT	CASSFARSTGELFF	.	TRBV5-4	TRBJ2-2	.
TGTGCCAGCAGTGAATCCAGAACCTACGAGCAGTACTTC	CASSESRTYEQYF	.	TRBV2	TRBJ2-7	.
TGTGCCAGCAGCCAAGATCGGGACAATAGCACAGATACGCAGTATTTT	CASSQDRDNSTDTQYF	.	TRBV3-1/TRBV3-2	TRBJ2-3	.
TGTGCCAGCAGTGATAAGCAGGGCCAATACAATGAGCAGTTCTTC	CASSDKQGQYNEQFF	.	TRBV25-1	TRBJ2-1	.